The next 6 T cell receptor beta chains were all read from a single sample in a study of T cell clones after liver transplantation. Sequencing used immunoSEQ multiplex PCR; TCRdb keeps in-frame clones, though not all of them. The top ten hold about 0.52% of the sample, which has 75,000 to 100,000 clones, roughly 80% seen once. The specimen was CD4+ T cells from blood, collected 45 to 46 months after liver transplant. The origin of the receptors is a human patient who received a liver transplant. T cells may partly derive from the graft donor.

The V and J genes are TRBV7-2 and TRBJ1-2; tentatively, D is TRBD1 (5 bases). The V end was cut by 5 bases, the J end by 1 base, with 8 bases between. The CDR3 runs 13 residues. The germline V gene encodes CDR1 SGHTA and CDR2 FQGNSA. CDR3 protein: CASSTQGNYGYTF. As DNA, the CDR3 is TGTGCCAGCAGCACCCAGGGTAACTATGGCTACACCTTC.

The V and J genes are TRBV5-8 and TRBJ2-7, with 11 positions matching TRBD1. V lost 1 base and J lost 0; bases outside the gene matches: 3. Looked up from germline, CDR1 is SGHTS and CDR2 is YDEGEE. The CDR3 covers 16 residues. CDR3 nucleotides: TGTGCCAGCAGCTTGTCGGGACAGGGGGTCTCCTACGAGCAGTACTTC. Protein: CASSLSGQGVSYEQYF.

This chain joins TRBV5-1 and TRBJ1-1; D is unresolved. Per germline, CDR1 SGHRS and CDR2 YFSETQ. CDR3 length equals 14 residues. Trimming took off 1 base at V and 1 base at J, with 8 bases between the two ends. The CDR3 sequence is CASSLRFENTEAFF. The CDR3 nucleotides read TGCGCCAGCAGCTTGAGGTTTGAGAACACTGAAGCTTTCTTT. The full variable domain, its missing parts supplied by reference TRBV5-1 and TRBJ1-1, is KAGVTQTPRYLIKTRGQQVTLSCSPISGHRSVSWYQQTPGQGLQFLFEYFSETQRNKGNFPGRFSGRQFSNSRSEMNVSTLELGDSALYLCASSLRFENTEAFFGQGTRLTVV.

The chain links TRBV4-2 to TRBJ1-1; D gene ambiguous. Trimming took 7 bases from V and 4 from J, leaving 16 bases between them. The germline V gene has CDR1 LGHNA and CDR2 YNFKEQ. The CDR3 contains 14 residues. Written as DNA, the CDR3 is TGTGCCAGCACTCCTTTTGGGTCAACCACTGAAGCTTTCTTT. It yields the protein CASTPFGSTTEAFF.

The rearrangement links TRBV12-5 to TRBJ2-3; possibly TRBD1 for D (5 bases). V lost 2 bases and J lost 5, with 8 bases in between. Germline CDR1 and CDR2: LGHNT and FRNRAP. The CDR3 is 13 amino acids. The CDR3 region is CASGLQGIDTQYF. Here the CDR3 DNA reads TGTGCTAGTGGTTTGCAGGGCATAGATACGCAGTATTTT.

This chain links TRBV19 with TRBJ2-7; the match to TRBD2 covers 7 bases. CDR1 is LNHDA, CDR2 SQIVND, per germline (reference sequence). Unmatched junction bases numbered 13, after V lost 2 bases and J lost 0 bases. The CDR3 is 18 residues long. In DNA form, the CDR3 reads TGTGCCAGTAGTATAAGAGGGAGCGGGGCTGGGAGCTCCTACGAGCAGTACTTC. This translates into CASSIRGSGAGSSYEQYF.